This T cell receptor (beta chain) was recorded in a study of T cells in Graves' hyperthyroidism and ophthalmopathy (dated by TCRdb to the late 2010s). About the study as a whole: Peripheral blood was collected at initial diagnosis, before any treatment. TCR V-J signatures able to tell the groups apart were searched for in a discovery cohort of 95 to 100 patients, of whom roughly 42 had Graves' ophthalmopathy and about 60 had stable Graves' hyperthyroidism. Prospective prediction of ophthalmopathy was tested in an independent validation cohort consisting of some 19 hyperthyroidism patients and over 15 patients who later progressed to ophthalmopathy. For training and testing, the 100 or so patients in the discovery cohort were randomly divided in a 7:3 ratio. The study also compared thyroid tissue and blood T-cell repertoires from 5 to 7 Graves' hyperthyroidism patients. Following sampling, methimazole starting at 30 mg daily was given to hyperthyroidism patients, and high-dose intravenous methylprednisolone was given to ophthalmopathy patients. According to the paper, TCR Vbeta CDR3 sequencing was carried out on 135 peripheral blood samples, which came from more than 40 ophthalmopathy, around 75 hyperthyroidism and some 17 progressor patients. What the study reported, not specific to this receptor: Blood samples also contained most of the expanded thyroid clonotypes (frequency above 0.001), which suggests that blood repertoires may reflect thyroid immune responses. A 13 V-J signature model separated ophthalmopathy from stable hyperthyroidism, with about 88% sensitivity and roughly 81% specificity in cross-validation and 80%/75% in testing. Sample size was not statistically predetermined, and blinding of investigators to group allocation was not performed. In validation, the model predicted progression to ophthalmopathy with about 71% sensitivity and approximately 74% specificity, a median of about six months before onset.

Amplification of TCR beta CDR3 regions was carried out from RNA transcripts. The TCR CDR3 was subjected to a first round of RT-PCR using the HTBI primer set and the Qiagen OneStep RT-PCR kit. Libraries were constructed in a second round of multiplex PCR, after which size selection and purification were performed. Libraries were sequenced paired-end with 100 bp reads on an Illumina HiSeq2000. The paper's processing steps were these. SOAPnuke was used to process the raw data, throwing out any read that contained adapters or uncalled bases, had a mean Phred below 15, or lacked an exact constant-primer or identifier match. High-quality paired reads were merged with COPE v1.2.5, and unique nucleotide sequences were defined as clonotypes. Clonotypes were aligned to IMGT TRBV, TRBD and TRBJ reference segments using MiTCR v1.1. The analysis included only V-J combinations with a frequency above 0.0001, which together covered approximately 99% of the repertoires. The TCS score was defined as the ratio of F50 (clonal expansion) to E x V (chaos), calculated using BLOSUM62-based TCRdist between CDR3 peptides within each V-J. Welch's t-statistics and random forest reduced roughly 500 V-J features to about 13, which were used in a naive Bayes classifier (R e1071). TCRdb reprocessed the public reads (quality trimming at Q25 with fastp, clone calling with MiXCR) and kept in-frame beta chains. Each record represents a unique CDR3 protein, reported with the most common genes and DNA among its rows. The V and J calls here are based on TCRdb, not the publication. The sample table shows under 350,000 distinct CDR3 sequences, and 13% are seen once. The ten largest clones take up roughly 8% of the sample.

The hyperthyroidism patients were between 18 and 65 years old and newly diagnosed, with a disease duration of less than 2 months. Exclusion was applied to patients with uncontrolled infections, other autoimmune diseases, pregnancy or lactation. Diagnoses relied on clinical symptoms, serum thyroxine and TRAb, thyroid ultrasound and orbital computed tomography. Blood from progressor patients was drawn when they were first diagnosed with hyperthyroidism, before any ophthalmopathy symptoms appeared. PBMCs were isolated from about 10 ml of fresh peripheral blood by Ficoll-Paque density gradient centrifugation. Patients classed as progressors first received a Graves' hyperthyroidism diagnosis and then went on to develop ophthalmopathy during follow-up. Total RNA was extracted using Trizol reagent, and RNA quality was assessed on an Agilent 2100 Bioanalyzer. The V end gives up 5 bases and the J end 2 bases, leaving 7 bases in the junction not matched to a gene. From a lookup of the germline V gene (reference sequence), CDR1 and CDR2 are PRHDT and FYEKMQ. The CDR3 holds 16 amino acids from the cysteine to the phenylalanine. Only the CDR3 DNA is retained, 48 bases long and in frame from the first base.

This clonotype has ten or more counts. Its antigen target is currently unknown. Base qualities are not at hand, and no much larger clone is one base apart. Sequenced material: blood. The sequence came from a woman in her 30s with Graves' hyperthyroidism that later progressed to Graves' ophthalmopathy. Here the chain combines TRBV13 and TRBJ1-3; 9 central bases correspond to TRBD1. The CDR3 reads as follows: CASSNRDRDPGNTIYF. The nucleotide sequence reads TGTGCCAGCAGCAACCGGGACAGGGATCCTGGAAACACCATATATTTT.